This T cell receptor beta chain was retrieved from a study of T cell clonality in common variable immunodeficiency. This table comes from immunoSEQ multiplex PCR, and its TCRdb copy is limited to in-frame clones, with some not included. The repertoire yields tens of thousands of clones, none seen only once; the top ten contain 2.8%. This clone was counted at least ten times. Sequencing ends 3 residues short of the CDR3 end; the germline J gene provides the rest. This CDR3 is 13 amino acids long. V was pared by 1 base and J by 4 bases, with 5 bases between. Germline CDR1 and CDR2: SNHLY and FYNNEI. The source is a person between 18 and 75 years old in good health. Sequences were obtained from peripheral blood mononuclear cells. The gene calls are TRBV2 and TRBJ2-1; no firm D call. The CDR3 loop is CASSEGAYNEQFF. The covered CDR3 bases are TGTGCCAGCAGTGAAGGAGCGTACAATGAG.